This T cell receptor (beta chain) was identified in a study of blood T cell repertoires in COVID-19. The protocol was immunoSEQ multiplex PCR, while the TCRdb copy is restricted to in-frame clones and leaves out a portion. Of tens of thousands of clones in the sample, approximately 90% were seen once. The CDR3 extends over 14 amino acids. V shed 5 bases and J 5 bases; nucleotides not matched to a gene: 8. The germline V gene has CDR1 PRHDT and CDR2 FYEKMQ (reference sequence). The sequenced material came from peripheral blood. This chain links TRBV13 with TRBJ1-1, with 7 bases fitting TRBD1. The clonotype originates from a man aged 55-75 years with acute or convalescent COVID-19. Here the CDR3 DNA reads TGTGCCAGCAGCCCGATTACAGGGGAAACTGAAGCTTTCTTT. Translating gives CASSPITGETEAFF.